These T cell receptor beta chains were read from a single sample in a study of blood T cells in healthy people across ages. MiXCR, run by TCRdb on the 5' RACE reads, gives a single entry per CDR3 protein. This table holds around 750,000 distinct CDR3 sequences, about 48% found once. Sample: blood. Source of these receptors: a man older than 75 in good health. Each CDR3 is given with its conserved first and last residue. The D gene is left open where the match is weak. The listing skips clone size in some rows; elsewhere it reads once, few, many or a size class.

>TRBV3-1|-|-|TRBJ2-2
TGTGCCAGCAGCCAAGGGTGGACCGGGGAGCTGTTTTTT
CASSQGWTGELFF
>TRBV5-8|-|-|TRBJ2-1
TGTGCCAGCAGCTTGGCCGAGGACTTGAGCTCCTACAATGAGCAGTTCTTC
CASSLAEDLSSYNEQFF
>TRBV6-6|few|-|TRBJ2-5
TGTGCCAGCAGGGGCAACGGAGAGACCCAGTACTTC
CASRGNGETQYF
>TRBV7-2|-|-|TRBJ1-5
TGTGCCAGCAGCTTAGGGGTCGCGGGTAATCAGCCCCAGCATTTT
CASSLGVAGNQPQHF
>TRBV15|-|TRBD1|TRBJ2-1
TGTGCCACCAGCATTACAGGGGTCATCAATGAGCAGTTCTTC
CATSITGVINEQFF
>TRBV20-1|-|-|TRBJ1-2
TGCAGTGCTAGATTAGAAGGTGGGGGCTACACCTTC
CSARLEGGGYTF
>TRBV20-1|-|TRBD2|TRBJ2-1
TGCAGTGCTAGAATTACCGGCGGGAGAAGGTCCTACAATGAGCAGTTCTTC
CSARITGGRRSYNEQFF
>TRBV6-2/TRBV6-3|few|TRBD2|TRBJ2-3
TGTGCCAGCAGCCCCCTGACTAGCGCGCACAGATACGCGTATTTT
CASSPLTSAHRYAYF
>TRBV20-1|-|-|TRBJ2-7
TGCAGTGCTAGAGGCGGGACACTCTCCTACGAGCAGTACTTC
CSARGGTLSYEQYF
>TRBV28|-|-|TRBJ2-6
TGTGCCGCCTGCGGCGCCTCTGGGGCCAACGTCCTGACTTTC
CAACGASGANVLTF
>TRBV6-5|-|-|TRBJ2-7
TGTGCCAGCAGCCGGGGACCCGACTACGAGCAGTACTTC
CASSRGPDYEQYF
>TRBV5-1|-|-|TRBJ2-3
TGCGCCAGCAGCACCATCGATAGCACAGATACGCAGTATTTT
CASSTIDSTDTQYF
>TRBV20-1|many|-|TRBJ2-1
TGCAGTGCTAGAGATCGCCCTAGCAGGTACAATGAGCAGTTCTTC
CSARDRPSRYNEQFF
>TRBV20-1|-|TRBD2|TRBJ2-7
TGCAGTGCTAGTCTTGGTGGGAGGGCCGGGTACGAGCAGTACTTC
CSASLGGRAGYEQYF
>TRBV20-1|-|TRBD1|TRBJ2-7
TGCAGTGCCAGGACAGGGCAAGCCTACGAGCAGTACTTC
CSARTGQAYEQYF
>TRBV2|-|TRBD1|TRBJ1-2
TGTGCCAGCAGGGATACAGGGGGCAACGGCTACACCTTC
CASRDTGGNGYTF
>TRBV20-1|few|TRBD1|TRBJ1-4
TGCAGTACCCCGGGACAGGGAAACGAAAAACTGTTTTTT
CSTPGQGNEKLFF
>TRBV4-2|few|-|TRBJ2-4
TGTGCCAGCAGCCAAGCAAGGTGGACGGGGAACATTCAGTACTTC
CASSQARWTGNIQYF
>TRBV7-8|-|-|TRBJ2-5
TGTGCCAGCAGCATATATGAAGGGCTCGAGACCCAGTACTTC
CASSIYEGLETQYF
>TRBV20-1|once|TRBD1|TRBJ1-2
TGCAGTGCTAGCCCGACAGGGGGCCAGAACTATGGCTACACCTTC
CSASPTGGQNYGYTF